Here is one T cell receptor (beta chain) with its context. The antigen is unknown. Other DNA sequences in this specimen translate into the identical CDR3. The data belong to a study of T cell responses to AZD1222 COVID-19 vaccine. TCRdb keeps only in-frame clones here, not all; method: immunoSEQ multiplex PCR. Of around 110,000 clones listed, over 75% were seen once; the top ten hold 3.1%. Findings of the study overall: Donors, mostly white British, included more females; clonal diversity was possibly underestimated.

Trimming took off 0 bases at V and 0 bases at J, with 6 bases between the two ends. The germline gives CDR1 SGHRS, CDR2 YFSETQ. This CDR3 has 14 residues. The chain is built from TRBV5-1 and TRBJ1-1; unclear D gene. The TCR comes from an adult in good health. This sample comprised peripheral blood, obtained on day 0 of AZD1222 vaccination. CDR3 sequence: CASSLDDLNTEAFF. The CDR3 coding sequence is TGCGCCAGCAGCTTGGACGATTTGAACACTGAAGCTTTCTTT.